The 28 T cell receptor beta chains below were found in one sample sequenced in a study of blood T cell repertoires in COVID-19. Assay: immunoSEQ multiplex PCR; the TCRdb copy retains only in-frame clones and omits some. The data contain approximately 120,000 clones, around 80% of them singletons. Input material: peripheral blood. These receptors all stem from a man of 80 years or more with active or convalescent COVID-19.

This clone came up a few times. The chain is built from TRBV5-6 and TRBJ2-7; TRBD1 might be the D (6 bases). The V end lost 1 base, the J end lost 2 bases, and 13 bases lay between the germline ends. The germline CDR1 and CDR2 sequences are SGHDT and YYEEEE. The CDR3 has 15 residues. CDR3 sequence reads: CASSLLGRGPYEQYF. CDR3 in DNA: TGTGCCAGCAGCTTGCTCGGCAGGGGCCCCTACGAGCAGTACTTC.

The V call is TRBV6-6, the J call TRBJ2-3, with 8 bases that match TRBD2. Per the germline V gene, CDR1 is MNHNY and CDR2 is SVGAGI (reference sequence). V was pared by 6 bases and J by 3 bases, with 5 bases of the junction left unmatched. The CDR3 spans 14 residues. CDR3 sequence (DNA): TGTGCCAGCAGGACGCGGGGGGCAACAGATACGCAGTATTTT. Protein product: CASRTRGATDTQYF.

The chain carries TRBV7-2 and TRBJ2-6; no reliable D call. V dropped 5 bases and J dropped 1 base, with 9 bases sitting between them. The germline gives CDR1 SGHTA, CDR2 FQGNSA. This CDR3 has 15 amino acids. CDR3 DNA sequence: TGTGCCAGCAGCCCAATTAGTTCTGGGGCCAACGTCCTGACTTTC. Translation: CASSPISSGANVLTF. The full variable domain, completed using reference TRBV7-2 and TRBJ2-6, is GAGVSQSPSNKVTEKGKDVELRCDPISGHTALYWYRQSLGQGLEFLIYFQGNSAPDKSGLPSDRFSAERTGGSVSTLTIQRTQQEDSAVYLCASSPISSGANVLTFGAGSRLTVL.

V is TRBV14 and J is TRBJ1-2; 8 nucleotides align to TRBD1. CDR3 length: 14 residues. Germline assignment: CDR1 SGHDN and CDR2 FVKESK. Trimming cost V 4 bases and J 8 bases; bases outside gene matches: 9. DNA for the CDR3: TGTGCCAGCAGCCCCTTTGGACAGGGTGCCGGCTACACCTTC. This translates into CASSPFGQGAGYTF.

The V and J genes are TRBV6-5 and TRBJ1-3; the D is unclear. V lost 0 bases and J 2 bases, leaving 8 bases between the germline ends. Germline values: CDR1 MNHEY, CDR2 SVGAGI. The CDR3 has 15 amino acids. The CDR3, as DNA: TGTGCCAGCAGTTACTCTGGGCAAACTGGAAACACCATATATTTT. Its translation: CASSYSGQTGNTIYF.

V gene TRBV12-3 or TRBV12-4 combines with J gene TRBJ2-7, with D possibly matching TRBD1 (6 bases). The CDR3 has 13 amino acids. V shed 6 bases and J shed 2 bases, with 11 bases lying between them. CDR3: CASRKQGPYEQYF. The CDR3 DNA sequence: TGTGCCAGCAGGAAACAGGGACCCTACGAGCAGTACTTC.

This clone was seen a single time. This sequence joins TRBV5-4 and TRBJ2-2; 9 bases fit TRBD1. Trimming removed 4 bases from V and 1 base from J; junction bases left unmatched: 5. Germline CDR1 SGHNT, CDR2 YYREEE (reference sequence). The CDR3 sequence is 16 residues long. Here the CDR3 reads CASSLGQGWNTGELFF. CDR3 sequence (DNA): TGTGCCAGCAGCCTTGGACAGGGGTGGAACACCGGGGAGCTGTTTTTT.

This rearrangement joins TRBV6-5 to TRBJ1-6; D ambiguous. The CDR3 loop spans 14 amino acids. The V gene's germline CDR1 is MNHEY and CDR2 SVGAGI. V was trimmed by 3 bases and J by 5 bases, leaving 8 bases between them. The chain's CDR3 is CASSYSGDNSPLHF. As DNA, the CDR3 is TGTGCCAGCAGTTATTCGGGTGATAATTCACCCCTCCACTTT.

The rearrangement links TRBV29-1 to TRBJ1-2; D is perhaps TRBD1 (6 bases). Germline V CDR1 and CDR2: SQVTM, ANQGSEA. This CDR3 has 13 amino acids. Trimming removed 3 bases at V and 7 bases at J, with 15 bases between. DNA for the CDR3: TGCAGCGTTGACGGTTGGTCAGGGGTTGGCTACACCTTC. Translation: CSVDGWSGVGYTF.

This chain links TRBV6-5 with TRBJ2-5; 8 bases align to TRBD1. V was pared by 4 bases and J by 3 bases, with 7 bases of the junction left unmatched. Per germline, CDR1 MNHEY and CDR2 SVGAGI. The CDR3 loop spans 15 amino acids. Here the CDR3 reads CASSSRTGTKETQYF. The CDR3 nucleotides are TGTGCCAGCAGTTCTCGGACAGGGACAAAAGAGACCCAGTACTTC.

This chain links TRBV18 with TRBJ2-2; TRBD2 might be the D (6 bases). V lost 2 bases and J 2 bases, leaving 12 bases between the germline ends. The length of the CDR3 is 16 residues. The germline V gene has CDR1 KGHSH and CDR2 LQKENI. The CDR3 DNA reads as TGTGCCAGCTCACCAGTGTTAGCGGAAAACACCGGGGAGCTGTTTTTT. It encodes CASSPVLAENTGELFF.

This clone showed up just once. This chain uses TRBV29-1 with TRBJ1-2; D perhaps matches TRBD1 (6 bases). Looked up from germline, CDR1 is SQVTM and CDR2 is ANQGSEA. This CDR3 region has 11 residues. V was clipped by 6 bases and J by 4 bases, with 9 bases between them. The CDR3 DNA is TGCAGCGTCTGGACAGTCTATGGCTACACCTTC. Its translation is CSVWTVYGYTF.

This sequence joins TRBV7-2 and TRBJ2-3, with 9 bases that match TRBD2. V lost 0 bases and J lost 2; bases outside the gene matches: 6. Germline V gives CDR1 SGHTA, CDR2 FQGNSA. The CDR3 extends over 17 amino acids. The CDR3 protein is CASSLAPSGANTDTQYF. The CDR3 bases are TGTGCCAGCAGCTTAGCTCCTAGCGGGGCCAACACAGATACGCAGTATTTT.

The genes are TRBV5-5 and TRBJ1-1; D is unresolved. This CDR3 is 13 amino acids long. V shed 0 bases and J shed 0 bases, with 3 bases lying between them. CDR1 SGHKS and CDR2 YYEKEE come from the germline V gene (reference sequence). CDR3 region: CASSLDLNTEAFF. In DNA, the CDR3 is TGTGCCAGCAGCTTGGACTTGAACACTGAAGCTTTCTTT.

In its sample, this clone was seen a few times. The V and J genes are TRBV4-1 and TRBJ2-3; 8 bases fit TRBD2. This CDR3 comprises 16 residues. The trim removed 1 base at V and 1 base at J, leaving 4 bases unmatched. The germline gives CDR1 MGHRA, CDR2 YSYEKL. The CDR3, as DNA: TGCGCCAGCAGCCAAGGGGATAGCGGGGGCACAGATACGCAGTATTTT. Its protein product is CASSQGDSGGTDTQYF.

The V call is TRBV12-3 or TRBV12-4, the J call TRBJ1-2, with a tentative D call TRBD1 (5 bases). V was clipped by 5 bases and J by 7 bases, with 14 bases between them. This CDR3 has 13 residues. The chain's CDR3 is CASSPGTGGGYTF. The CDR3 region has the DNA TGTGCCAGCAGTCCCGGGACTGGGGGTGGCTACACCTTC.

The chain is built from TRBV19 and TRBJ1-5; D possibly corresponds to TRBD1 (5 bases). The germline gives CDR1 LNHDA, CDR2 SQIVND (reference sequence). V lost 6 bases to trimming and J lost 3 bases, with 15 bases between them. The CDR3 has 15 amino acids. The CDR3 loop is CASRAGGANNQPQHF. In DNA form, the CDR3 reads TGTGCCAGTAGGGCGGGGGGAGCGAACAATCAGCCCCAGCATTTT.

This chain uses TRBV7-3 with TRBJ2-1; TRBD2 agrees at 8 bases. The V gene end was trimmed by 5 bases and the J gene end by 0 bases; junction bases not matched to a gene: 3. This CDR3 region has 15 residues. In germline, CDR1 is SGHTA, CDR2 FQGTGA. CDR3 sequence: CASSPGGSSYNEQFF. In DNA, the CDR3 is TGTGCCAGCAGCCCGGGGGGGAGCTCCTACAATGAGCAGTTCTTC.

This clone was found once. J is TRBJ1-4 and V is TRBV6-5; D is perhaps TRBD1 (6 bases). Trimming shortened V by 8 bases and J by 4 bases, and 11 bases separated the two germline ends. CDR3 length: 13 residues. Germline V gene sequence: CDR1 MNHEY, CDR2 SVGAGI. The CDR3 region has the DNA TGTGCCAGCTCAGGACAGAATAATGAAAAACTGTTTTTT. Its protein is CASSGQNNEKLFF.

The chain uses TRBV10-3 and TRBJ1-3, with 7 bases that match TRBD1. This CDR3 has 14 amino acids. Germline CDR1 reads ENHRY; CDR2 reads SYGVKD. J gave up 1 base and V 6 bases, and 3 bases lay outside the gene matches. The CDR3 nucleotides are TGTGCCATCAGACGGACAGGATCTGGAAACACCATATATTTT. This encodes CAIRRTGSGNTIYF.

V is TRBV5-1 and J is TRBJ1-1; 8 nucleotides align to TRBD1. J gave up 4 bases and V 4 bases, and 6 bases lay outside the gene matches. Germline CDR1 SGHRS, CDR2 YFSETQ. The length of the CDR3 is 14 residues. CDR3 region: CASSNGQGATEAFF. CDR3 bases: TGCGCCAGCAGCAACGGACAGGGAGCCACTGAAGCTTTCTTT. Full variable domain (missing parts from reference TRBV5-1 and TRBJ1-1): KAGVTQTPRYLIKTRGQQVTLSCSPISGHRSVSWYQQTPGQGLQFLFEYFSETQRNKGNFPGRFSGRQFSNSRSEMNVSTLELGDSALYLCASSNGQGATEAFFGQGTRLTVV.

Only one count was recorded for this clone. The chain has TRBV6-2 or TRBV6-3 and TRBJ2-7; TRBD2 is a possible D gene (5 bases). Germline CDR1 and CDR2: MNHEY and SVGEGT. V lost 1 base, J lost 4 bases, and 11 bases lay in between. The CDR3 extends over 14 amino acids. This CDR3 is CASSYFGDSYEQYF. In DNA, the CDR3 is TGTGCCAGCAGTTACTTCGGGGATTCTTACGAGCAGTACTTC.

The genes are TRBV12-3 or TRBV12-4 and TRBJ1-4; possible D gene TRBD1, 5 bases. This CDR3 is built from 13 residues. Trimming cost V 3 bases and J 11 bases, with 13 bases left between them. CDR3 nucleotide sequence: TGTGCCAGCAGTTTTTCTATGGCAGGGAAACTGTTTTTT. Translating it yields CASSFSMAGKLFF.

V and J are TRBV24-1 and TRBJ2-5, with 10 nucleotides matching TRBD2. CDR3 length equals 18 residues. Losses at the gene ends were 3 bases for V and 2 bases for J; bases not matched to a gene: 11. Looked up from germline, CDR1 is KGHDR and CDR2 is SFDVKD. The CDR3 nucleotides read TGTGCCACCAGTGATCAGATGGCTAGCGGGGGCCCGCAAGAGACCCAGTACTTC. Its protein is CATSDQMASGGPQETQYF.

The chain recombines TRBV19 with TRBJ2-1, with 14 bases lining up with TRBD2. Trimming took 4 bases from V and 4 from J; bases not matched to a gene: 6. Germline V gives CDR1 LNHDA, CDR2 SQIVND (reference sequence). The CDR3 runs to 17 residues. The CDR3 bases are TGTGCCAGTAGTAAAACCGGGACTAGCGGGGGTTACAATGAGCAGTTCTTC. This gives the protein CASSKTGTSGGYNEQFF.

This clone was seen a single time. This sequence joins TRBV11-2 and TRBJ2-7; the D gene is possibly TRBD1 (6 bases). The V gene's germline CDR1 is SGHAT and CDR2 FQNNGV. CDR3 length equals 16 residues. V was trimmed by 0 bases and J by 1 base, leaving 13 bases between them. CDR3 in DNA: TGTGCCAGCAGCTTAGATTACCGAGGACAGTCCTACGAGCAGTACTTC. It yields the protein CASSLDYRGQSYEQYF.

The V gene is TRBV12-5, the J gene TRBJ2-3; 9 positions agree with TRBD2. The V and J ends lost 7 bases and 4 bases, in that order; junction bases with no gene match: 21. This CDR3 comprises 19 residues. In germline, CDR1 is LGHNT, CDR2 FRNRAP. The CDR3 region is CASAQTVAGGHVLPDTQYF. Here the CDR3 DNA reads TGTGCTAGTGCCCAAACGGTGGCGGGGGGGCATGTTCTCCCAGATACGCAGTATTTT.

This clone was counted a single time. This chain connects TRBV5-1 to TRBJ1-6, with 7 bases fitting TRBD1. The CDR3 length is 15 residues. J gave up 9 bases and V 0 bases, and 6 bases lay outside the gene matches. Germline CDR1 SGHRS, CDR2 YFSETQ. CDR3 coding DNA: TGCGCCAGCAGCTTGGCCGTAAGGGGGCTTTCACCCCTCCACTTT. Translated, it gives CASSLAVRGLSPLHF.